What follows are 24 T cell receptor beta chains derived from one specimen sequenced in a study of blood T cell repertoires in COVID-19. Produced via immunoSEQ multiplex PCR; TCRdb's table is partial and in-frame only. This sample has approximately 50,000 clones, with about 81% found just once. Sequencing was performed on peripheral blood. These TCRs come from a man aged 55-75 years with COVID-19, enrolled during active disease.

The chain uses TRBV11-2 and TRBJ2-1, with 7 bases matching TRBD1. There are 16 residues in the CDR3. J lost 2 bases, V lost 5 bases, and 9 bases had no gene match. Germline lookup yields CDR1 SGHAT and CDR2 FQNNGV. The CDR3: CASSANAGTAYNEQFF. The CDR3 DNA is TGTGCCAGCAGCGCAAATGCCGGGACAGCCTACAATGAGCAGTTCTTC.

V usage is TRBV6-1 and J usage is TRBJ1-1; D uncertain. The germline gives CDR1 MNHNS, CDR2 SASEGT. V was pared by 2 bases and J by 0 bases, with 4 bases between. The length of the CDR3 is 13 residues. CDR3 DNA: TGTGCCAGCAGTGAATTCTTGAACACTGAAGCTTTCTTT. Its translation: CASSEFLNTEAFF.

This chain links TRBV18 with TRBJ2-1; 9 bases are a match to TRBD2. Germline-derived CDR1 and CDR2 are KGHSH and LQKENI. Germline trimming cut 5 bases from V and 3 bases from J; bases unmatched to any gene: 11. The CDR3 loop spans 17 amino acids. CDR3 nucleotide sequence: TGTGCCAGCTCAACGACTCGGGGACTAGCAGACTACAATGAGCAGTTCTTC. Translated: CASSTTRGLADYNEQFF.

The chain links TRBV3-1 (or the pseudogene TRBV3-2) to TRBJ1-1, with 9 bases matching TRBD1. The CDR3 sequence is 14 residues long. After removal of 3 bases from V and 4 bases from J, the junction contained 3 bases not matched to a gene. Germline values: CDR1 LGHDT, CDR2 YNNKEL (reference sequence). CDR3 in amino acids: CASSQGTGFTEAFF. The CDR3 region has the DNA TGTGCCAGCAGCCAGGGGACAGGGTTCACTGAAGCTTTCTTT.

As to this clone: Germline is not matched at one junction end, which may reflect a read error. The sample has other DNA sequences that encode this CDR3 too. The chain couples TRBV18 to TRBJ2-5; 7 bases line up with TRBD1. Germline V gives CDR1 KGHSH, CDR2 LQKENI. The CDR3 contains 12 residues. CDR3 bases: TGCGCCAGCCGGGACAGCCCCGAGACCCAGTACTTC. Protein sequence: CASRDSPETQYF. The full variable domain, its missing parts supplied by reference TRBV18 and TRBJ2-5, is NAGVMQNPRHLVRRRGQEARLRCSPMKGHSHVYWYRQLPEEGLKFMVYLQKENIIDESGMPKERFSAEFPKEGPSILRIQQVVRGDSAAYFCASRDSPETQYFGPGTRLLVL.

The chain is built from TRBV30 and TRBJ2-7, with 8 bases fitting TRBD1. Germline V CDR1 and CDR2: GTSNPN, SVGIG (reference sequence). The CDR3 runs to 15 residues. J gave up 4 bases and V 1 base, and 9 bases lay outside the gene matches. The CDR3 bases are TGTGCCTGGAGTGACCCATTGGACAGGGCATACGAGCAGTACTTC. It encodes CAWSDPLDRAYEQYF.

The sample holds one count of this clone. This chain uses TRBV6-5 with TRBJ2-1; perhaps TRBD2 as D (6 bases). Germline CDR1 reads MNHEY; CDR2 reads SVGAGI. This CDR3 comprises 13 residues. The V and J ends lost 6 bases and 6 bases respectively, with 12 bases between them. The CDR3 DNA reads TGTGCCAGCAGAGAGAATAGCGGCAATGAGCAGTTCTTC. This codes for CASRENSGNEQFF.

The J gene is TRBJ2-2, the V gene TRBV18, with D unresolved. The CDR3 is made up of 12 amino acids. The germline CDR1 and CDR2 sequences are KGHSH and LQKENI. V was trimmed by 5 bases and J by 7 bases, leaving 8 bases between them. CDR3 loop: CASSELIGELFF. The CDR3 DNA reads TGTGCCAGCTCAGAGTTAATCGGGGAGCTGTTTTTT.

This chain connects TRBV7-8 to TRBJ1-1, with a weak D call TRBD1 (5 bases). Trimming cost V 2 bases and J 3 bases, with 7 bases left between them. The CDR3 covers 13 residues. CDR1 is SGHVS and CDR2 is FQNEAQ in the germline V gene. The CDR3 is CASSLSRDTEAFF. The CDR3 DNA sequence: TGTGCCAGCAGCTTAAGCAGGGACACTGAAGCTTTCTTT.

The table lists this clone with a few counts. For the CDR3, the DNA is TGCGCCAGCAGACAGGACACCATAGCACCCCTCCACTTT. Protein product: CASRQDTIAPLHF. The V and J genes are TRBV5-1 and TRBJ1-6; D is perhaps TRBD1 (5 bases). The CDR3 extends over 13 amino acids. The V gene lost 5 bases and the J gene lost 11 bases, with 14 bases spanning the gap. Germline V gives CDR1 SGHRS, CDR2 YFSETQ. The variable domain in full, with the rest retrieved from reference TRBV5-1 and TRBJ1-6, is KAGVTQTPRYLIKTRGQQVTLSCSPISGHRSVSWYQQTPGQGLQFLFEYFSETQRNKGNFPGRFSGRQFSNSRSEMNVSTLELGDSALYLCASRQDTIAPLHFGNGTRLTVT.

This sequence joins TRBV5-1 and TRBJ1-4, with D perhaps TRBD1 (5 bases). The V gene lost 1 base and the J gene lost 0 bases, with 13 bases spanning the gap. Germline loops: CDR1 SGHRS, CDR2 YFSETQ. The CDR3 is made up of 17 amino acids. The CDR3 sequence: CASSLFQAGATNEKLFF. The CDR3 coding sequence is TGCGCCAGCAGCTTGTTCCAAGCGGGGGCAACTAATGAAAAACTGTTTTTT.

The gene calls are TRBV7-3 and TRBJ2-1; 8 nucleotides agree with TRBD2. From germline, CDR1 is SGHTA and CDR2 FQGTGA. V dropped 1 base and J dropped 4; count of bases not matched to a gene: 3. This CDR3 has 15 residues. CDR3 nucleotides: TGTGCCAGCAGCTTAAGCAGCGGGGGTTACAATGAGCAGTTCTTC. As protein: CASSLSSGGYNEQFF.

The chain couples TRBV7-2 to TRBJ1-6, with 9 bases fitting TRBD1. Germline CDR1 reads SGHTA; CDR2 reads FQGNSA. The CDR3 has 16 residues. V dropped 5 bases and J dropped 4; count of bases not matched to a gene: 6. CDR3 residues: CASSKDRGDYNSPLHF. DNA of the CDR3: TGTGCCAGCAGCAAGGACAGGGGAGATTATAATTCACCCCTCCACTTT. The complete variable domain, with remaining parts taken from reference TRBV7-2 and TRBJ1-6, reads GAGVSQSPSNKVTEKGKDVELRCDPISGHTALYWYRQSLGQGLEFLIYFQGNSAPDKSGLPSDRFSAERTGGSVSTLTIQRTQQEDSAVYLCASSKDRGDYNSPLHFGNGTRLTVT.

The chain joins TRBV11-2 to TRBJ2-6; tentative D call: TRBD2 (5 bases). The V end lost 4 bases, the J end lost 4 bases, and 8 bases lay between the germline ends. CDR1 and CDR2 from the germline V gene are SGHAT and FQNNGV. This CDR3 comprises 14 residues. The CDR3 nucleotides are TGTGCCAGCAGCTCGGGGAAGGGGGCCAACGTCCTGACTTTC. Protein sequence: CASSSGKGANVLTF. The full variable domain, its missing parts supplied by reference TRBV11-2 and TRBJ2-6, is EAGVAQSPRYKIIEKRQSVAFWCNPISGHATLYWYQQILGQGPKLLIQFQNNGVVDDSQLPKDRFSAERLKGVDSTLKIQPAKLEDSAVYLCASSSGKGANVLTFGAGSRLTVL.

This clone appeared once. This rearrangement joins TRBV19 to TRBJ2-3, with a possible D match to TRBD2 (5 bases). V was cut by 3 bases and J by 2 bases, with 15 bases left in between. The CDR3 is 16 residues long. The V gene's germline CDR1 is LNHDA and CDR2 SQIVND (reference sequence). This chain's CDR3 is CASSIVASLSTDTQYF. Here the CDR3 DNA reads TGTGCCAGTAGTATTGTAGCGTCTCTATCCACAGATACGCAGTATTTT.

CDR3 nucleotides: TGTGCCAGCCAAGCCGCCGGGGGAATCACAGATACGCAGTATTTT. This gives the protein CASQAAGGITDTQYF. This sequence joins TRBV14 and TRBJ2-3; D may be TRBD2 (6 bases). The CDR3 spans 15 residues. The V end lost 8 bases, the J end lost 2 bases, and 17 bases lay between the germline ends. Germline loops: CDR1 SGHDN, CDR2 FVKESK.

In the case of this clone: A much larger clone sits a single nucleotide away, making a read error possible. This same CDR3 is encoded by further DNA sequences in the sample. The V and J genes are TRBV5-5 and TRBJ2-3, with 9 bases that match TRBD2. Unmatched junction bases numbered 26, after V lost 10 bases and J lost 14 bases. The CDR3 consists of 16 residues. Germline CDR1 and CDR2: SGHKS and YYEKEE (reference sequence). As DNA, the CDR3 is TGTGCCCCCAGCTTGGGCGGGGGCGGGAGGGCCCTCCCTGGGTATTTT. Translating it yields CAPSLGGGGRALPGYF.

The V and J genes are TRBV6-1 and TRBJ2-5; 12 bases match TRBD1. Germline V gives CDR1 MNHNS, CDR2 SASEGT. J was trimmed by 5 bases and V by 1 base; bases with no gene match: 5. The CDR3 consists of 16 residues. This CDR3 reads CASSEGGTGGGETQYF. The CDR3, as DNA: TGTGCCAGCAGTGAAGGGGGGACAGGGGGCGGGGAGACCCAGTACTTC.

The DNA for the CDR3 is TGTGCCAGCAGCCTTTGGGGGGTAGGCGGCAATCAGCCCCAGCATTTT. Translated, it gives CASSLWGVGGNQPQHF. V usage is TRBV6-2 or TRBV6-3 and J usage is TRBJ1-5, with TRBD1 as a possible D gene (5 bases). CDR1 MNHEY and CDR2 SVGEGT come from the germline V gene. Trimming shortened V by 6 bases and J by 2 bases, and 17 bases separated the two germline ends. The CDR3 runs 16 residues.

The CDR3 nucleotides are TGCAGTGCTAGTAACGAGGGAAACGAGCAGTACTTC. It codes for CSASNEGNEQYF. The V call is TRBV20-1, the J call TRBJ2-7; a possible D gene is TRBD2 (5 bases). Germline CDR1 reads DFQATT; CDR2 reads SNEGSKA (reference sequence). This CDR3 contains 12 residues. V was trimmed by 3 bases and J by 5 bases, leaving 11 bases between them.

The V and J genes are TRBV27 and TRBJ1-5, with 7 bases lining up with TRBD1. This CDR3 spans 15 amino acids. Per the germline V gene, CDR1 is MNHEY and CDR2 is SMNVEV (reference sequence). V lost 7 bases and J lost 2; bases outside the gene matches: 8. CDR3 amino acids: CASNPTGKGNQPQHF. The CDR3 DNA sequence: TGTGCCAGCAACCCGACAGGGAAGGGCAATCAGCCCCAGCATTTT.

This clone turned up a few times. This chain joins TRBV5-1 and TRBJ1-1; D gene ambiguous. V was shortened by 4 bases and J by 6 bases, with 16 bases between the two germline ends. Germline V gene sequence: CDR1 SGHRS, CDR2 YFSETQ. CDR3 length: 14 residues. The CDR3 reads CASSPSAGWAEAFF. The CDR3 coding sequence is TGCGCCAGCAGCCCGTCCGCGGGGTGGGCTGAAGCTTTCTTT.

This chain links TRBV6-2 or TRBV6-3 with TRBJ2-3, with 13 bases lining up with TRBD2. With V trimmed by 5 bases and J by 1 base, 9 bases remained unmatched. The CDR3 consists of 18 residues. Germline V gene sequence: CDR1 MNHEY, CDR2 SVGEGT. For the CDR3, the DNA is TGTGCCAGCAGTAAAATTCGGACTAGCGGGAGCGGCACAGATACGCAGTATTTT. This codes for CASSKIRTSGSGTDTQYF.

This clone was detected once. This chain uses TRBV4-3 with TRBJ1-2; 9 nucleotides agree with TRBD1. Trimming cost V 5 bases and J 6 bases; bases outside gene matches: 4. CDR3 size: 13 residues. The V gene's germline CDR1 is LGHNA and CDR2 YSLEER. The CDR3 here is CASSNRGPDGYTF. The CDR3 DNA sequence: TGCGCCAGCAGCAACAGGGGGCCGGATGGCTACACCTTC.